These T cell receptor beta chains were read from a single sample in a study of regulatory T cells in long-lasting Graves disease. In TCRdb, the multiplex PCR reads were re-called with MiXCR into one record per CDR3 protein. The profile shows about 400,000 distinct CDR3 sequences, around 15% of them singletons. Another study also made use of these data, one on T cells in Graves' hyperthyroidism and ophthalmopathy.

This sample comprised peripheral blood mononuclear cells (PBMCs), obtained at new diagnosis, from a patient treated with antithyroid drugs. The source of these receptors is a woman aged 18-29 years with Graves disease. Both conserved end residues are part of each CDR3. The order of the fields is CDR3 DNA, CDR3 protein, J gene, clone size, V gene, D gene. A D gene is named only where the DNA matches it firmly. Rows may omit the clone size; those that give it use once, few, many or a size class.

TGTGCCAGCAGCTATAGCACGGCTCAGCCCCAGCATTTT,CASSYSTAQPQHF,TRBJ1-5,-,TRBV7-8,-
TGTGCCAGCAGCTTAGTTGTTTCTAGGGCCTCCTACGAGCAGTACTTC,CASSLVVSRASYEQYF,TRBJ2-7,many,TRBV7-2,-
TGTGCCAGCAGTGAGGGGAGGACTGAAGCTTTCTTT,CASSEGRTEAFF,TRBJ1-1,many,TRBV2,-
TGCAGCGTTGAAATGAGGGGGATTGAAGCTTTCTTT,CSVEMRGIEAFF,TRBJ1-1,-,TRBV29-1,-
TGTGCCAGCTCCTTGGGAGCTAGCAATCAGCCCCAGCATTTT,CASSLGASNQPQHF,TRBJ1-5,many,TRBV11-2,-
TGTGCCAGCAGCGAGACGTTGGCGGGGGAAGACAACGAGCAGTACTTC,CASSETLAGEDNEQYF,TRBJ2-7,-,TRBV9,TRBD2
TGCAGTGCTCGACGCAGGGGGCTCGGTAATGAAAAACTGTTTTTT,CSARRRGLGNEKLFF,TRBJ1-4,many,TRBV20-1,TRBD1
TGTGCCAGCAGCTCCGGGCCTCTCTGGGGATATAGCAATCAGCCCCAGCATTTT,CASSSGPLWGYSNQPQHF,TRBJ1-5,many,TRBV11-3,-
TGTGCCAGCAGTTATCCTGGACAGAACACTGAAGCTTTCTTT,CASSYPGQNTEAFF,TRBJ1-1,-,TRBV6-9,-
TGTGCCAGCAGTGAAGCGGCTCGGGGCAGGTCACCCCTCCACTTT,CASSEAARGRSPLHF,TRBJ1-6,few,TRBV6-1,-
TGTGCCAGCAGGGGGACAGGGTCCGGGGCCAACGTCCTGACTTTC,CASRGTGSGANVLTF,TRBJ2-6,-,TRBV12-3/TRBV12-4,TRBD1
TGTGCCAGCAGTGGGACAGTGAAAACCTACGAGCAGTACTTC,CASSGTVKTYEQYF,TRBJ2-7,many,TRBV2,-
TGTGCCAGCACCGAGGGGCTGGGACGTTCACCCCTCCACTTT,CASTEGLGRSPLHF,TRBJ1-6,-,TRBV7-9,-
TGCAGCGTTGAGACGGGGGTGGGCGAGCAGTACTTC,CSVETGVGEQYF,TRBJ2-7,-,TRBV29-1,-
TGCAGTGCTCTGAAAGTGGATATCGGCTATGGCTACACCTTC,CSALKVDIGYGYTF,TRBJ1-2,many,TRBV20-1,-
TGCGCCAGCAGCTTGGTGGCTAGCGCGAGGAATGAGCAGTTCTTC,CASSLVASARNEQFF,TRBJ2-1,-,TRBV5-1,-
TGCGCCAGCAGCCTCCCCCGGCGACTAGATTTCTCTGGGGCCAACGTCCTGACTTTC,CASSLPRRLDFSGANVLTF,TRBJ2-6,-,TRBV5-1,-
TGTGCCAGCAGCTTAGCACAGTTCCGGGGCATAGCTAATGAAAAACTGTTTTTT,CASSLAQFRGIANEKLFF,TRBJ1-4,few,TRBV7-8,-
TGTGCCAGCAGTTCCGCGGAGGGGATCTTGGCAGATACGCAGTATTTT,CASSSAEGILADTQYF,TRBJ2-3,many,TRBV27,-
TGCAGCGTTGACCCTGGACCTTTTAGGGAGCAGTACTTC,CSVDPGPFREQYF,TRBJ2-7,few,TRBV29-1,-
TGTGCCAGCAGCTTAGTCTTTGGCAGTACCTACGAGCAGTACTTC,CASSLVFGSTYEQYF,TRBJ2-7,many,TRBV11-2,-
TGTGCCAGCAGCTTTCAGGCGGGGTACGAGCAGTACTTC,CASSFQAGYEQYF,TRBJ2-7,-,TRBV11-3,-
TGCAGCGTCCATACAGGGCCGAGGATAGCTATACAGAACACCGGGGAGCTGTTTTTT,CSVHTGPRIAIQNTGELFF,TRBJ2-2,-,TRBV29-1,-
TGTGCCAGCAGCCAAGAAGGACCGAGGACTGAAGCTTTCTTT,CASSQEGPRTEAFF,TRBJ1-1,many,TRBV3-1,-
TGTGCCAGCAGCTCGCCCCGGACGGGGGGGGAGACCCAGTACTTC,CASSSPRTGGETQYF,TRBJ2-5,many,TRBV7-8,TRBD2
TGTGCCAGCAGCCATGGGGGATCTAGCGGGGCCTACGAGCAGTACTTC,CASSHGGSSGAYEQYF,TRBJ2-7,-,TRBV7-9,TRBD2
TGTGCCAGCGGCAGACTAGGTACCGAAAATGAGCAGTTCTTC,CASGRLGTENEQFF,TRBJ2-1,-,TRBV3-1,-
TGCGCCAGCAGCGTAGCGGGTACCTACCACGAGCAGTACTTC,CASSVAGTYHEQYF,TRBJ2-7,many,TRBV5-1,TRBD2